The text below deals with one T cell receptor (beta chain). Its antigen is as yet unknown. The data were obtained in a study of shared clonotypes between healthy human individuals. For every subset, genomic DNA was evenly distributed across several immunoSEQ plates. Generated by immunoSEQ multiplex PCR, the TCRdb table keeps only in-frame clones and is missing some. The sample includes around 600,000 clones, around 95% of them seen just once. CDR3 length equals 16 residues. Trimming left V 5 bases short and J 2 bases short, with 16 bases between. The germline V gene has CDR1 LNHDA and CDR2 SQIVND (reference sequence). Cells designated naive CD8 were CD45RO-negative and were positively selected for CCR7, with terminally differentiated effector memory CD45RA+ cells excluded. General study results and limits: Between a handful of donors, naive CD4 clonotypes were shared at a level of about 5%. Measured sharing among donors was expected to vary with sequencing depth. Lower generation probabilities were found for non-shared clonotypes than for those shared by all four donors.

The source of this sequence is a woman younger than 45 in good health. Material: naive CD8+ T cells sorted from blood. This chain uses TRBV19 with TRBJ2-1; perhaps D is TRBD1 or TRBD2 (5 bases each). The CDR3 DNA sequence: TGTGCCAGTAGTGCCGTGTTGGGGGAAGCCTACAATGAGCAGTTCTTC. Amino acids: CASSAVLGEAYNEQFF.